The sequence of this T cell receptor (beta chain) was determined in a study of shared clonotypes between healthy human individuals. Overall study context: The people who gave samples were a couple of women and three men aged 18 to 49. Study-wide results and caveats: Generation of non-shared clonotypes was less probable than generation of clonotypes shared by all four donors.

CDR3 length equals 16 residues. The ends lost 1 base at V and 7 bases at J; junction bases unmatched: 11. The V gene's germline CDR1 is SGHRS and CDR2 YFSETQ. About this clone: Its antigen is unknown.

Naive CD8 cells comprised CD45RO-negative, CCR7-positively selected cells, excluding terminally differentiated effector memory CD45RA+ cells. The input for sorted-subset replicate PCRs was around 0.2 ug DNA, about 30,000 T cell genomes. Repertoires were generated with immunoSEQ multiplex PCR, while TCRdb's copy carries only in-frame clones and drops some. Among approximately 810,000 clones listed, more than 85% were seen once. Material: naive CD8+ T cells sorted from blood. The clonotype originates from a man aged 25-45 years in good health. The V gene is TRBV5-1, the J gene TRBJ2-1; 7 nucleotides line up with TRBD2. Written as DNA, the CDR3 is TGCGCCAGCAGCTTGTTTGGCGGGAGCAACTGGAATGAGCAGTTCTTC. Its translation is CASSLFGGSNWNEQFF.